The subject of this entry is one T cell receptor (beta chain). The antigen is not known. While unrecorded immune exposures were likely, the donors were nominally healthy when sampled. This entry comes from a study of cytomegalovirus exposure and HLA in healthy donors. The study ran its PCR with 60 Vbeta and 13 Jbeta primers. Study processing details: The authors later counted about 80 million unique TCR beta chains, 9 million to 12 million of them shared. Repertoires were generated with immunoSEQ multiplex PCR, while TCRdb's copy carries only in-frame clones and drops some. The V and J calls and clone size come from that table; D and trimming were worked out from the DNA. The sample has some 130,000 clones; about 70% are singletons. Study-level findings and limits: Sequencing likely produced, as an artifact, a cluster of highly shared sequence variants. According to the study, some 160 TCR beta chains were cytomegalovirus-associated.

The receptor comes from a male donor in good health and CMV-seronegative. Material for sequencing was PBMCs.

CDR3 residues: CASSLPGGEAFF. CDR3 DNA sequence: TGTGCCAGCAGCCTACCGGGGGGTGAAGCTTTCTTT. The genes are TRBV6-4 and TRBJ1-1; possible D gene TRBD1, 5 bases. The germline V gene encodes CDR1 MRHNA and CDR2 SNTAGT. Deletions cut 6 bases from V and 7 bases from J, with 12 bases between. There are 12 residues in the CDR3.